The 6 T cell receptor beta chains given below trace back to one sample, sequenced in a study of T cells in Graves' hyperthyroidism and ophthalmopathy. There were TCR beta CDR3 regions amplified from RNA transcripts. HTBI primers were employed in a first-round RT-PCR of the TCR CDR3. MiXCR, run by TCRdb on the multiplex PCR reads, gives a single entry per CDR3 protein. The table has about 600,000 distinct CDR3 sequences, more than 14% seen once. The sequenced material came from blood. The receptors were sampled from a woman in her forties or fifties with Graves' ophthalmopathy.

The chain uses TRBV19 and TRBJ1-5; D is ambiguous. The CDR3 runs to 15 residues. CDR1 is LNHDA and CDR2 is SQIVND in the germline V gene (reference sequence). The V gene lost 1 base and the J gene lost 2 bases, with 9 bases spanning the gap. The CDR3 bases are TGTGCCAGTAGTATAGGCCCCGAGGGCAATCAGCCCCAGCATTTT. It encodes CASSIGPEGNQPQHF. Supplemented by reference TRBV19 and TRBJ1-5, the full variable domain reads DGGITQSPKYLFRKEGQNVTLSCEQNLNHDAMYWYRQDPGQGLRLIYYSQIVNDFQKGDIAEGYSVSREKKESFPLTVTSAQKNPTAFYLCASSIGPEGNQPQHFGDGTRLSIL.

Notes on this clonotype: A much bigger clone sits one base away, suggesting this may be a read error. The chain is built from TRBV6-2 or TRBV6-3 and TRBJ2-6; D is ambiguous. V was trimmed by 5 bases and J by 4 bases, leaving 9 bases between them. The CDR3 length is 14 residues. Germline CDR1 is MNHEY and CDR2 is SVGEGT. CDR3 sequence (DNA): TGTGCCAGCAGTCCGCCCGAGGGGGCCAACGTCCTGACTTTC. Its translation is CASSPPEGANVLTF.

There are a few counts of this clonotype. This sequence joins TRBV19 and TRBJ2-6, with TRBD1 matching 12 bases. V trimming: 6 bases; J trimming: 1 base; junction bases outside the gene matches: 4. From germline, CDR1 is LNHDA and CDR2 SQIVND (reference sequence). The CDR3 contains 17 residues. CDR3 residues: CASRRDRGQSGANVLTF. The CDR3 bases are TGTGCCAGTAGGAGGGACAGGGGGCAGTCTGGGGCCAACGTCCTGACTTTC.

The rearrangement uses TRBV20-1 and TRBJ1-5; unclear D gene. The CDR3 contains 12 residues. In germline, CDR1 is DFQATT, CDR2 SNEGSKA (reference sequence). V lost 0 bases and J 4 bases, leaving 4 bases between the germline ends. CDR3 residues: CSARELNQPQHF. CDR3 sequence (DNA): TGCAGTGCTAGAGAGCTAAATCAGCCCCAGCATTTT.

This clonotype has a count of ten or more. In nucleotides, the CDR3 is TGCGCCAGCAGCCCTGAGGACGTATACGAGCAGTACTTC. Translating it yields CASSPEDVYEQYF. The chain combines TRBV5-1 with TRBJ2-7; D not resolved. Trimming took off 4 bases at V and 4 bases at J, with 12 bases between the two ends. This CDR3 has 13 residues. Germline CDR1 and CDR2: SGHRS and YFSETQ. Variable domain in full (rest from reference TRBV5-1 and TRBJ2-7): KAGVTQTPRYLIKTRGQQVTLSCSPISGHRSVSWYQQTPGQGLQFLFEYFSETQRNKGNFPGRFSGRQFSNSRSEMNVSTLELGDSALYLCASSPEDVYEQYFGPGTRLTVT.

The chain links TRBV19 to TRBJ2-7, with no clear D. Germline CDR1 is LNHDA and CDR2 is SQIVND (reference sequence). V lost 3 bases, J lost 2 bases, and 14 bases lay in between. The CDR3 has 15 residues. CDR3: CASSISGRPTYEQYF. DNA of the CDR3: TGTGCCAGTAGTATTTCGGGCAGGCCAACCTACGAGCAGTACTTC.